Below are 10 T cell receptor beta chains sequenced from a single sample in a study of T cell responses to AZD1222 COVID-19 vaccine. Profiled with immunoSEQ multiplex PCR; TCRdb holds only in-frame clones, not every one. The sample holds around 100,000 clones, 88% seen once. Sequencing was performed on peripheral blood, taken on day 0 of AZD1222 vaccination. These receptors came from an adult in good health.

The chain joins TRBV3-1 (or the pseudogene TRBV3-2) to TRBJ1-2, with TRBD1 matching 7 bases. This CDR3 is 15 amino acids long. Germline CDR1 is LGHDT and CDR2 is YNNKEL (reference sequence). V trimming: 0 bases; J trimming: 7 bases; junction bases outside the gene matches: 8. This CDR3 is CASSQDLTGAGGYTF. CDR3 coding DNA: TGTGCCAGCAGCCAAGATTTAACAGGGGCAGGTGGCTACACCTTC.

This chain connects TRBV7-9 to TRBJ2-3, with D perhaps TRBD2 (6 bases). Germline V CDR1 and CDR2: SEHNR, FQNEAQ (reference sequence). The CDR3 has 14 residues. V was trimmed by 5 bases and J by 0 bases, leaving 9 bases between them. The CDR3 region is CASSTGTSTDTQYF. The DNA for the CDR3 is TGTGCCAGCAGCACGGGGACTAGCACAGATACGCAGTATTTT.

The chain is built from TRBV5-1 and TRBJ1-1, with a weak D call TRBD1 (6 bases). The CDR3 extends over 15 amino acids. Trimming left V 2 bases short and J 7 bases short, with 18 bases between. The germline gives CDR1 SGHRS, CDR2 YFSETQ. The CDR3 DNA sequence: TGCGCCAGCAGCTTTGGTGGCGGGGGCGGGAATGAAGCTTTCTTT. This codes for CASSFGGGGGNEAFF.

The chain couples TRBV4-3 to TRBJ1-6; D is possibly TRBD1 (6 bases). Trimming left V 0 bases short and J 8 bases short, with 14 bases between. The CDR3 has 16 residues. The germline V gene has CDR1 LGHNA and CDR2 YSLEER. This CDR3 is CASSQDYGQKYSPLHF. The CDR3 nucleotides read TGCGCCAGCAGCCAAGATTACGGACAGAAATATTCACCCCTCCACTTT.

The chain has TRBV27 and TRBJ1-2; possible D gene TRBD1, 5 bases. CDR1 and CDR2 (germline): MNHEY, SMNVEV (reference sequence). V was cut by 4 bases and J by 2 bases, with 11 bases left in between. There are 14 residues in the CDR3. CDR3 protein: CASSSGRGNYGYTF. The CDR3 DNA reads as TGTGCCAGCAGTTCGGGACGGGGAAACTATGGCTACACCTTC.

This clone was picked up a small number of times. The chain has TRBV4-2 and TRBJ2-4, with no clear D. This CDR3 has 14 amino acids. V shed 6 bases and J shed 3 bases, with 12 bases lying between them. Germline V gene lookup returns CDR1 LGHNA and CDR2 YNFKEQ. This CDR3 reads CASSFGRGKNIQYF. CDR3 DNA: TGTGCCAGCAGTTTCGGGCGAGGCAAAAACATTCAGTACTTC.

This clone is medium-sized. For the CDR3, the DNA is TGTGCCAGCAGCTTGGGACAGAACTACGAGCAGTACTTC. Translation: CASSLGQNYEQYF. J is TRBJ2-7 and V is TRBV7-8; 7 bases are shared with TRBD1. Germline trimming cut 3 bases from V and 3 bases from J; bases unmatched to any gene: 2. The germline CDR1 and CDR2 sequences are SGHVS and FQNEAQ. There are 13 residues in the CDR3.

The V gene is TRBV28, the J gene TRBJ1-1; TRBD1 matches 10 bases. The CDR3 covers 16 residues. Per germline, CDR1 MDHEN and CDR2 SYDVKM. With 3 bases clipped from V and 9 bases from J, the junction kept 13 bases outside the gene matches. DNA for the CDR3: TGTGCCAGCAGTTTGGTTCGGGACAGGGGATGGGGCAAAGCTTTCTTT. Amino acids: CASSLVRDRGWGKAFF.

The chain joins TRBV5-4 to TRBJ2-7, with a possible D match to TRBD2 (5 bases). Per the germline V gene, CDR1 is SGHNT and CDR2 is YYREEE (reference sequence). Trimming stripped 4 bases from V and 9 bases from J, with 23 bases between. The CDR3 spans 15 residues. The CDR3 sequence is CASSSQSGSVNAQYF. DNA for the CDR3: TGTGCCAGCAGCAGCCAGAGCGGAAGTGTTAATGCGCAGTACTTC.

The J gene is TRBJ2-7, the V gene TRBV11-2, with a weak D call TRBD1 (6 bases). Germline loops: CDR1 SGHAT, CDR2 FQNNGV. The CDR3 spans 16 residues. The V gene lost 5 bases and the J gene lost 0 bases, with 17 bases spanning the gap. CDR3 region: CASSRPGADSSYEQYF. The CDR3 DNA reads TGTGCCAGCAGCCGTCCCGGGGCGGACAGCTCCTACGAGCAGTACTTC.